This is a list of T cell receptor beta chains from one sample in a study of blood T cell repertoires in COVID-19. Some clones are missing from TCRdb's copy, which holds only in-frame ones; the method was immunoSEQ multiplex PCR. Of some 300,000 clones in the sample, roughly 91% were seen once. Sequencing used PBMCs or T cells enriched from blood (not recorded which). The receptors derive from a woman in her 30s who had recovered from COVID-19. The CDR3 runs from the conserved cysteine through the conserved F or W. A D gene is named only where the DNA matches it firmly. The size entry is marked missing in some rows and otherwise reads once, few, many or a size class.

clone_size,d_call,j_call,v_call,cdr3_aa,cdr3_nt
-,-,TRBJ1-1,TRBV4-1,CASSQANTEAFF,TGCGCCAGCAGCCAGGCTAACACTGAAGCTTTCTTT
-,-,TRBJ1-6,TRBV29-1,CSVGQSNSPLHF,TGCAGCGTCGGACAGTCAAATTCACCCCTCCACTTT
-,-,TRBJ2-6,TRBV24-1,CATSGPNSWGEGANVLTF,TGTGCCACCAGTGGCCCCAACTCGTGGGGGGAAGGGGCCAACGTCCTGACTTTC
-,TRBD1,TRBJ1-2,TRBV7-2,CASSLDRTRGYTF,TGTGCCAGCAGCTTGGACAGGACCCGGGGCTACACCTTC
few,-,TRBJ2-7,TRBV19,CASSETVTLSYEQYF,TGTGCCAGTAGTGAAACAGTCACATTATCCTACGAGCAGTACTTC
-,TRBD2,TRBJ2-3,TRBV6-1,CASSESLAGGRSDTQYF,TGTGCCAGCAGTGAATCGCTAGCGGGAGGGAGGTCAGATACGCAGTATTTT
-,TRBD2,TRBJ2-1,TRBV2,CASSAWGGSYNEQFF,TGTGCCAGCAGTGCTTGGGGAGGGTCCTACAATGAGCAGTTCTTC
-,-,TRBJ2-1,TRBV3-1/TRBV3-2,CASSRLDSNEQFF,TGTGCCAGCAGCCGACTCGACAGTAATGAGCAGTTCTTC
-,-,TRBJ2-5,TRBV7-9,CASSLVALTSQETQYF,TGTGCCAGCAGCTTAGTGGCACTAACCTCACAAGAGACCCAGTACTTC
-,-,TRBJ1-4,TRBV19,CATSDSRKEKLFF,TGTGCCACCTCGGACAGTAGAAAGGAAAAACTGTTTTTT
-,TRBD2,TRBJ2-7,TRBV7-9,CASSLDGTSKYEQYF,TGTGCCAGCAGCTTAGACGGGACTAGTAAATACGAGCAGTACTTC
-,-,TRBJ1-1,TRBV5-1,CASSLLQGGTEAFF,TGCGCCAGCAGCTTGTTGCAGGGTGGGACTGAAGCTTTCTTT
-,TRBD1,TRBJ1-1,TRBV3-1/TRBV3-2,CASSLTPNGQGDTEAFF,TGTGCCAGCAGTCTTACCCCGAATGGACAGGGGGACACTGAAGCTTTCTTT
-,-,TRBJ1-1,TRBV6-2/TRBV6-3,CASSRRIPGNTEAFF,TGTGCCAGCAGTCGTAGAATACCAGGGAACACTGAAGCTTTCTTT
-,-,TRBJ1-3,TRBV6-5,CASGTPGVNGNTIYF,TGTGCCAGCGGTACTCCAGGGGTAAATGGAAACACCATATATTTT
-,-,TRBJ2-7,TRBV4-2,CASSQELSGGYEQYF,TGTGCCAGCAGCCAAGAACTTAGTGGGGGGTACGAGCAGTACTTC
-,-,TRBJ1-5,TRBV2,CATGGDSNQPQHF,TGTGCCACCGGAGGTGATAGCAATCAGCCCCAGCATTTT
-,TRBD2,TRBJ2-2,TRBV27,CASSSFTETSGRRGELFF,TGTGCCAGCAGTTCATTTACCGAGACTAGCGGGAGACGGGGGGAGCTGTTTTTT
-,-,TRBJ2-5,TRBV5-1,CASSWSSGHQETQYF,TGCGCCAGCAGTTGGTCCAGCGGGCACCAAGAGACCCAGTACTTC
-,-,TRBJ1-1,TRBV6-2/TRBV6-3,CASSRAGLNTEAFF,TGTGCCAGCAGCCGAGCAGGGTTGAACACTGAAGCTTTCTTT
-,-,TRBJ2-1,TRBV27,CASSSSSYNEQFF,TGTGCCAGCAGTTCCTCTTCCTACAATGAGCAGTTCTTC
-,-,TRBJ2-3,TRBV28,CASSVAAGPTDTQYF,TGTGCCAGCAGCGTAGCGGCGGGGCCCACAGATACGCAGTATTTT
-,-,TRBJ2-7,TRBV27,CASSIMRDVSYEQYF,TGTGCCAGCAGTATTATGCGGGACGTCTCCTACGAGCAGTACTTC
-,TRBD2,TRBJ2-7,TRBV3-1/TRBV3-2,CASSQGRGLAYEQYF,TGTGCCAGCAGCCAAGGTCGGGGACTAGCCTACGAGCAGTACTTC
-,TRBD2,TRBJ2-1,TRBV18,CTSSYGLTSGRVNEQFF,TGTACCAGCTCATACGGTCTGACTAGCGGGAGGGTCAATGAGCAGTTCTTC
-,-,TRBJ1-6,TRBV11-3,CASSLGGGSPLHF,TGTGCCAGCAGCTTAGGGGGCGGTTCACCCCTCCACTTT
-,-,TRBJ1-3,TRBV7-2,CASSPQPPGAGNTIYF,TGTGCCAGCAGCCCTCAACCGCCGGGAGCTGGAAACACCATATATTTT
-,-,TRBJ2-1,TRBV10-3,CAISDGGTLNNEQFF,TGTGCCATCAGTGACGGCGGGACGCTCAACAATGAGCAGTTCTTC
-,-,TRBJ1-1,TRBV30,CAWSVGEGIAFF,TGTGCCTGGAGTGTGGGGGAGGGGATAGCTTTCTTT
-,-,TRBJ1-3,TRBV7-6,CASSFRSGNTIYF,TGTGCCAGCAGCTTCAGGTCTGGAAACACCATATATTTT
-,TRBD2,TRBJ2-7,TRBV4-2,CASSHSGASSYEQYF,TGTGCCAGCAGCCACAGCGGGGCGAGCTCCTACGAGCAGTACTTC
-,-,TRBJ2-1,TRBV5-1,CASSLGTGSAYNEQFF,TGCGCCAGCAGCTTGGGAACAGGGAGCGCCTACAATGAGCAGTTCTTC
-,TRBD2,TRBJ2-1,TRBV27,CASSFPAGGSYNEQFF,TGTGCCAGCAGTTTCCCAGCGGGAGGGTCCTACAATGAGCAGTTCTTC
-,-,TRBJ1-5,TRBV6-2/TRBV6-3,CASSYWGPGVDSNQPQHF,TGTGCCAGCAGTTACTGGGGCCCAGGGGTGGATAGCAATCAGCCCCAGCATTTT
-,TRBD2,TRBJ2-7,TRBV4-2,CASSQDRLAGDEQYF,TGTGCCAGCAGCCAAGATCGACTAGCGGGAGACGAGCAGTACTTC
-,-,TRBJ2-7,TRBV4-1,CASSQVGREYEQYF,TGCGCCAGCAGCCAAGTAGGACGGGAATACGAGCAGTACTTC
-,TRBD1,TRBJ1-2,TRBV28,CASSWTGGNGYTF,TGTGCCAGCAGTTGGACAGGGGGTAATGGCTACACCTTC
-,-,TRBJ1-5,TRBV5-6,CASSFGWGVINQPQHF,TGTGCCAGCAGCTTTGGCTGGGGCGTAATCAATCAGCCCCAGCATTTT
-,TRBD2,TRBJ2-7,TRBV6-2/TRBV6-3,CASSLSGSGSYEQYF,TGTGCCAGCAGCCTTAGCGGGAGCGGTTCCTACGAGCAGTACTTC
-,-,TRBJ1-5,TRBV18,CASSPRQYSNQPQHF,TGTGCCAGCTCACCGCGGCAGTATAGCAATCAGCCCCAGCATTTT
-,-,TRBJ1-5,TRBV4-1,CASSQVGPANQPQHF,TGCGCCAGCAGCCAAGTTGGGCCAGCTAATCAGCCCCAGCATTTT